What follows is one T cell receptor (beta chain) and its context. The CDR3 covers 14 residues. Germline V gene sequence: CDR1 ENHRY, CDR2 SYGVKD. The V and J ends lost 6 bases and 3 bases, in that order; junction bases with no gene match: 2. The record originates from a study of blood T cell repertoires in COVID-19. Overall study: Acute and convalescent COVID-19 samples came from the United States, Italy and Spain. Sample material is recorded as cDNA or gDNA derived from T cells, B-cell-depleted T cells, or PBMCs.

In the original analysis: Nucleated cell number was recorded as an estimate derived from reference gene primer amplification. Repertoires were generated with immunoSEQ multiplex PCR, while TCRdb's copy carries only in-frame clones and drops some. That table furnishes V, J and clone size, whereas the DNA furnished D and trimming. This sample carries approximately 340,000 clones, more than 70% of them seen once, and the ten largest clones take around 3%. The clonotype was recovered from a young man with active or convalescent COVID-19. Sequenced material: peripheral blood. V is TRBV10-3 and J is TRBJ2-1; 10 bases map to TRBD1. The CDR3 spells CAIRGQGNYNEQFF. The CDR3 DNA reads TGTGCCATCAGGGGACAGGGGAACTACAATGAGCAGTTCTTC.